Given below is one T cell receptor (beta chain) in context. Its antigen remains unidentified. The junction departs from the called germline gene at one end, perhaps through a read error. The sample is drawn from a study of OX40 agonist ivuxolimab in advanced cancers. The overall study: Among those treated, three patients had partial responses, one with hepatocellular carcinoma and two with cutaneous melanoma. Study observations and caveats: Low normalized T-cell clonal expansion was also seen in some nonresponders. Blood T cells, both CD4+ and CD8+, expanded clonally by week 6 at 0.1 to 3.0 mg/kg.

The method was immunoSEQ multiplex PCR; TCRdb's version includes in-frame clones alone and lacks a portion of them. The table includes 40,000 to 50,000 clones, over 80% detected once. The CDR3 totals 15 residues. Germline-derived CDR1 and CDR2 are SSHAT and FNYEAQ (reference sequence). At cycle 4 day 1, cycle 7 day 1, and baseline, blood was sampled. The chain carries TRBV7-7 and TRBJ2-3, with D possibly TRBD1 on 5 matching bases. The sequence was collected from an adult with an advanced solid tumor such as melanoma, head and neck, liver or kidney cancer. This specimen was CD4+ or CD8+ T cells sorted from blood, taken in a trial of the OX40 agonist ivuxolimab. The CDR3 bases are TGTGCTAGCAGCTTAGGGGCGGACGGAGCAGATACGCAGTATTTT. Translation: CASSLGADGADTQYF.